One sample yielded the 18 T cell receptor beta chains listed below, sequenced in a study of blood T cell repertoires in COVID-19. Clones were read by immunoSEQ multiplex PCR, and TCRdb kept only the in-frame ones, dropping some. The sample lists under 30,000 clones; 94% were seen once. The sample was peripheral blood. The receptors come from a woman in her fifties or sixties with active COVID-19.

The chain joins TRBV19 to TRBJ1-1, with D perhaps TRBD1 (5 bases). This CDR3 comprises 15 residues. The germline V gene has CDR1 LNHDA and CDR2 SQIVND (reference sequence). Deletions cut 5 bases from V and 4 bases from J, with 17 bases between. CDR3 protein: CASSLAQGVSTEAFF. Written as DNA, the CDR3 is TGTGCCAGTAGTCTCGCCCAGGGTGTGAGCACTGAAGCTTTCTTT.

The gene calls are TRBV19 and TRBJ1-1; 11 nucleotides agree with TRBD1. CDR3 length equals 17 residues. V lost 5 bases, J lost 7 bases, and 15 bases stayed unmatched. Per germline, CDR1 LNHDA and CDR2 SQIVND (reference sequence). The CDR3 spells CASSDLPGQGVEGEAFF. The CDR3 DNA follows: TGTGCCAGTAGTGACCTCCCGGGACAGGGGGTTGAGGGTGAAGCTTTCTTT.

The CDR3 region has the DNA TGTGCCAGCAGTTTCCCTCCCAATGAGCAGTTCTTC. As protein: CASSFPPNEQFF. The rearrangement joins TRBV7-2 to TRBJ2-1; D call uncertain. This CDR3 contains 12 residues. The V end lost 6 bases, the J end lost 6 bases, and 9 bases lay between the germline ends. In germline, CDR1 is SGHTA, CDR2 FQGNSA.

The V gene is TRBV19, the J gene TRBJ2-1; 7 bases fit TRBD2. After removal of 1 base from V and 2 bases from J, the junction contained 2 bases not matched to a gene. The CDR3 totals 15 residues. The germline gives CDR1 LNHDA, CDR2 SQIVND (reference sequence). The CDR3 sequence: CASSIGREPYNEQFF. CDR3 DNA sequence: TGTGCCAGTAGTATAGGGCGGGAGCCCTACAATGAGCAGTTCTTC.

V usage is TRBV5-1 and J usage is TRBJ1-6, with 9 bases aligning to TRBD1. The CDR3 is 16 residues long. The ends lost 4 bases at V and 9 bases at J; junction bases unmatched: 11. Germline-derived CDR1 and CDR2 are SGHRS and YFSETQ. CDR3 protein: CASSRNWDRDGSPLHF. CDR3 nucleotide sequence: TGCGCCAGCAGCCGGAACTGGGACAGGGACGGTTCACCCCTCCACTTT.

The gene calls are TRBV3-1 (or the pseudogene TRBV3-2) and TRBJ1-4, with TRBD1 matching over 7 bases. After removal of 1 base from V and 8 bases from J, the junction contained 7 bases not matched to a gene. CDR1 and CDR2 (germline): LGHDT, YNNKEL (reference sequence). CDR3 length: 15 amino acids. CDR3 sequence: CASSQVPGGPEKLFF. CDR3 nucleotide sequence: TGTGCCAGCAGCCAAGTCCCAGGGGGTCCAGAAAAACTGTTTTTT.

The J gene is TRBJ1-2, the V gene TRBV5-4, with TRBD1 matching over 9 bases. The CDR3 length is 14 residues. Per germline, CDR1 SGHNT and CDR2 YYREEE (reference sequence). Unmatched junction bases numbered 12, after V lost 7 bases and J lost 8 bases. As DNA, the CDR3 is TGTGCCAGCGGTTTCCGGGACAGGGCCGGCGGCTACACCTTC. Protein product: CASGFRDRAGGYTF.

The chain has TRBV5-8 and TRBJ1-1, with 7 bases aligning to TRBD1. The CDR3 consists of 14 residues. The V and J ends lost 1 base and 6 bases, in that order; junction bases with no gene match: 6. Germline V gene data show CDR1 as SGHTS and CDR2 as YDEGEE. This CDR3 is CASSLRGGGSEAFF. The CDR3, as DNA: TGTGCCAGCAGCTTGAGAGGGGGCGGGTCTGAAGCTTTCTTT.

The chain has TRBV5-6 and TRBJ1-4; 7 bases fit TRBD1. The CDR3 loop spans 18 amino acids. Germline-derived CDR1 and CDR2 are SGHDT and YYEEEE. V lost 2 bases and J lost 1; bases outside the gene matches: 11. The CDR3 region is CASSFGVDRVKTNEKLFF. DNA for the CDR3: TGTGCCAGCAGCTTCGGGGTCGACAGGGTGAAAACTAATGAAAAACTGTTTTTT.

This rearrangement joins TRBV14 to TRBJ1-1; D may be TRBD1 (6 bases). V lost 1 base and J 6 bases, leaving 15 bases between the germline ends. The CDR3 covers 15 residues. Germline V gene lookup returns CDR1 SGHDN and CDR2 FVKESK. The CDR3 here is CASSQGRTAGSEAFF. The CDR3 DNA reads as TGTGCCAGCAGCCAAGGCCGGACAGCCGGTTCTGAAGCTTTCTTT.

This chain uses TRBV18 with TRBJ1-4; D remains ambiguous. The CDR3 has 15 amino acids. CDR1 and CDR2 (germline): KGHSH, LQKENI. Trimming shortened V by 1 base and J by 7 bases, and 13 bases separated the two germline ends. DNA of the CDR3: TGTGCCAGCTCACCACTGGGCGGGGATGGTGAAAAACTGTTTTTT. Amino acid sequence: CASSPLGGDGEKLFF.

V is TRBV9 and J is TRBJ2-6; D not certain. V was cut by 7 bases and J by 0 bases, with 5 bases left in between. Germline lookup yields CDR1 SGDLS and CDR2 YYNGEE. The CDR3 extends over 13 amino acids. The CDR3 sequence: CASGSSGANVLTF. CDR3 DNA: TGTGCCAGCGGCAGCTCTGGGGCCAACGTCCTGACTTTC.

This sequence joins TRBV24-1 and TRBJ1-3, with 8 bases aligning to TRBD1. Unmatched junction bases numbered 6, after V lost 8 bases and J lost 4 bases. The CDR3 spans 14 residues. The V gene's germline CDR1 is KGHDR and CDR2 SFDVKD. The CDR3 nucleotides read TGTGCCACCATAACGGGACAGGTGGGAAACACCATATATTTT. Protein sequence: CATITGQVGNTIYF.

The chain uses TRBV18 and TRBJ2-1; D is uncertain. CDR1 is KGHSH and CDR2 is LQKENI in the germline V gene. This CDR3 has 16 residues. V lost 0 bases, J lost 10 bases, and 19 bases lay in between. Here the CDR3 reads CASSPPLAQTEPEQFF. The CDR3 region has the DNA TGTGCCAGCTCACCACCTCTGGCACAGACCGAACCGGAGCAGTTCTTC. The variable domain in full, with the rest retrieved from reference TRBV18 and TRBJ2-1, is NAGVMQNPRHLVRRRGQEARLRCSPMKGHSHVYWYRQLPEEGLKFMVYLQKENIIDESGMPKERFSAEFPKEGPSILRIQQVVRGDSAAYFCASSPPLAQTEPEQFFGPGTRLTVL.

The J gene is TRBJ2-1, the V gene TRBV25-1; 10 bases match TRBD2. Trimming cost V 5 bases and J 7 bases; bases outside gene matches: 8. The CDR3 contains 15 residues. The germline gives CDR1 MGHDK, CDR2 SYGVNS. CDR3 bases: TGTGCCAGCAGTCTCAGCGGGAGGGCCTTTAATGAGCAGTTCTTC. Translation: CASSLSGRAFNEQFF. Combining the CDR3 with reference TRBV25-1 and TRBJ2-1 gives the whole variable domain EADIYQTPRYLVIGTGKKITLECSQTMGHDKMYWYQQDPGMELHLIHYSYGVNSTEKGDLSSESTVSRIRTEHFPLTLESARPSHTSQYLCASSLSGRAFNEQFFGPGTRLTVL.

CDR3 nucleotide sequence: TGTGCCAGCAGCCCGTGGGGACGGGAGAATGAAAAACTGTTTTTT. It is translated as CASSPWGRENEKLFF. The chain has TRBV5-4 and TRBJ1-4; a weak D match, TRBD1 (5 bases). Trimming took off 4 bases at V and 5 bases at J, with 15 bases between the two ends. CDR3 size: 15 residues. CDR1 and CDR2 (germline): SGHNT, YYREEE (reference sequence).

Concerning this clone: An end of the junction differs from the germline gene, which may be a read error. The same CDR3 can be traced to other DNA sequences in this sample. V usage is TRBV14 and J usage is TRBJ1-3; TRBD1 aligns across 9 bases. Germline-derived CDR1 and CDR2 are SGHDN and FVKESK. CDR3 length: 15 amino acids. CDR3 amino acids: CASSQTGQGGNTIYF. In DNA form, the CDR3 reads TGCGCCAGCAGCCAGACGGGACAGGGAGGAAACACCATATATTTT.

This clone ranks as medium-sized. Other DNA sequences of this sample code for an identical CDR3. The chain joins TRBV7-8 to TRBJ1-5; 10 bases are a match to TRBD1. The germline V gene encodes CDR1 SGHVS and CDR2 FQNEAQ. This CDR3 is built from 16 residues. With V trimmed by 5 bases and J by 6 bases, 10 bases remained unmatched. The CDR3 coding sequence is TGTGCCAGCAGCGACGGACAGGGGGGCTTTCCTCAGCCCCAGCATTTT. Its translation: CASSDGQGGFPQPQHF.